This passage covers 23 T cell receptor beta chains from one sample sequenced in a study of regulatory dendritic cells for organ transplantation. These receptors have no known antigen. CFSE-labeled sorted T cells met regulatory or mature dendritic cells for 4 to 6 days. The data were produced by immunoSEQ multiplex PCR, yet TCRdb's version contains in-frame clones alone and is incomplete. The table shows 20,000 or so clones, with 65% to 80% occurring only once. Sequenced: memory CD4+ T cells from blood cultured with regulatory dendritic cells. The subset is: CD45RO+ memory T cells. Receptors originate from a human donor in good health.

The table lists this clone with a few counts. The rearrangement links TRBV5-4 to TRBJ1-2; 7 bases line up with TRBD1. Germline lookup yields CDR1 SGHNT and CDR2 YYREEE (reference sequence). The CDR3 runs 17 residues. After removal of 1 base from V and 1 base from J, the junction contained 10 bases not matched to a gene. The CDR3 DNA follows: TGTGCCAGCAGCTTGAGCTCAGGGGGAAACTTTAACTATGGCTACACCTTC. The encoded protein is CASSLSSGGNFNYGYTF.

This chain uses TRBV2 with TRBJ2-7, with 7 bases lining up with TRBD2. Germline lookup yields CDR1 SNHLY and CDR2 FYNNEI. The CDR3 runs to 15 residues. V shed 0 bases, J shed 2 bases, and the junction held 4 bases outside the gene matches. CDR3 in DNA: TGTGCCAGCAGTGAAGCACCTGGGACTACCTACGAGCAGTACTTC. This encodes CASSEAPGTTYEQYF.

This sequence joins TRBV19 and TRBJ1-5; D gene ambiguous. Germline CDR1 reads LNHDA; CDR2 reads SQIVND (reference sequence). Trimming removed 5 bases at V and 5 bases at J, with 10 bases between. The CDR3 spans 13 residues. The chain's CDR3 is CASSAVEYQPQHF. CDR3 sequence (DNA): TGTGCCAGTAGTGCCGTCGAATATCAGCCCCAGCATTTT.

The V call is TRBV6-1, the J call TRBJ2-5, with 7 bases lining up with TRBD2. Germline V CDR1 and CDR2: MNHNS, SASEGT. The CDR3 is 17 amino acids. Trimming cost V 1 base and J 5 bases; bases outside gene matches: 13. CDR3 sequence: CASSEDLADRPAETQYF. CDR3 coding DNA: TGTGCCAGCAGTGAAGATCTAGCGGACCGACCTGCGGAGACCCAGTACTTC.

This chain uses TRBV6-1 with TRBJ2-1; D is possibly TRBD2 (6 bases). Per the germline V gene, CDR1 is MNHNS and CDR2 is SASEGT. Trimming shortened V by 6 bases and J by 1 base, and 10 bases separated the two germline ends. The CDR3 extends over 14 amino acids. The CDR3 is CASSNSGSYNEQFF. In nucleotides, the CDR3 is TGTGCCAGCAGCAACAGCGGGTCCTACAATGAGCAGTTCTTC.

This clone was detected only a few times. The chain recombines TRBV30 with TRBJ1-2, with D hard to call. This CDR3 contains 13 residues. Germline CDR1 GTSNPN, CDR2 SVGIG (reference sequence). Trimming left V 0 bases short and J 7 bases short, with 12 bases between. The CDR3 nucleotides read TGTGCCTGGAGTGTAGCGGGGAACGGTGGCTACACCTTC. Amino acids: CAWSVAGNGGYTF.

The CDR3 reads CASSFSPGQGRAFF. CDR3 DNA sequence: TGTGCCAGCAGTTTTAGCCCGGGACAGGGTCGCGCTTTCTTT. The chain has TRBV6-5 and TRBJ1-1; TRBD1 matches 9 bases. Per germline, CDR1 MNHEY and CDR2 SVGAGI. The V segment lost 4 bases and the J segment 11 bases; nucleotides outside the gene matches: 11. This CDR3 is 14 amino acids long.

The V call is TRBV15, the J call TRBJ1-4; D is undetermined. The germline gives CDR1 LNHNV, CDR2 YYDKDF (reference sequence). V was trimmed by 5 bases and J by 4 bases, leaving 8 bases between them. This CDR3 is 13 amino acids long. In nucleotides, the CDR3 is TGTGCCACCAGCCGGGTTGTTAATGAAAAACTGTTTTTT. It yields the protein CATSRVVNEKLFF.

The rearrangement uses TRBV6-1 and TRBJ1-4; D not certain. The V end lost 6 bases, the J end lost 0 bases, and 8 bases lay between the germline ends. Germline CDR1 reads MNHNS; CDR2 reads SASEGT. The CDR3 is 14 residues long. CDR3: CASRAGSTNEKLFF. The CDR3 coding sequence is TGTGCCAGCAGGGCAGGATCAACTAATGAAAAACTGTTTTTT.

This sequence joins TRBV5-4 and TRBJ2-3, with 8 bases identical to TRBD2. The CDR3 sequence is 14 residues long. Germline assignment: CDR1 SGHNT and CDR2 YYREEE (reference sequence). Losses at the gene ends were 2 bases for V and 1 base for J; bases not matched to a gene: 0. The CDR3 DNA is TGTGCCAGCAGCTTACTAGCGGGCACAGATACGCAGTATTTT. It encodes CASSLLAGTDTQYF. Drawing the rest from reference TRBV5-4 and TRBJ2-3, the complete variable domain is ETGVTQSPTHLIKTRGQQVTLRCSSQSGHNTVSWYQQALGQGPQFIFQYYREEENGRGNFPPRFSGLQFPNYSSELNVNALELDDSALYLCASSLLAGTDTQYFGPGTRLTVL.

V is TRBV30 and J is TRBJ2-3; maybe TRBD2 (6 bases). CDR1 and CDR2 from the germline V gene are GTSNPN and SVGIG (reference sequence). The CDR3 totals 14 residues. The V and J ends lost 4 bases and 3 bases respectively, with 14 bases between them. CDR3 bases: TGTGCCTGGAATAGACCCGGGGGAACAGATACGCAGTATTTT. It translates to CAWNRPGGTDTQYF.

The J gene is TRBJ2-1, the V gene TRBV9; unclear D gene. Germline V CDR1 and CDR2: SGDLS, YYNGEE. This CDR3 is built from 16 residues. With 2 bases removed from V and 0 bases from J, the gap between germline ends came to 12 bases. The CDR3 DNA is TGTGCCAGCAGCGTGCTCCAGAGAGGCTCCTACAATGAGCAGTTCTTC. Translation gives CASSVLQRGSYNEQFF.

This clone has just one count. This sequence joins TRBV6-1 and TRBJ2-1, with 12 bases aligning to TRBD2. CDR3 length: 15 residues. The V segment lost 7 bases and the J segment 5 bases; nucleotides outside the gene matches: 6. Germline V gene sequence: CDR1 MNHNS, CDR2 SASEGT. The CDR3 region has the DNA TGTGCCAGCACTGGACTAGCGGGAAGAAACAATGAGCAGTTCTTC. This encodes CASTGLAGRNNEQFF.

The V and J genes are TRBV7-3 and TRBJ2-3; 8 nucleotides match TRBD1. The CDR3 has 13 residues. Losses at the gene ends were 7 bases for V and 4 bases for J; bases not matched to a gene: 4. Per germline, CDR1 SGHTA and CDR2 FQGTGA. The CDR3 DNA reads TGTGCCAGCACTGGACAGGGCTCAGATACGCAGTATTTT. It yields the protein CASTGQGSDTQYF.

The CDR3 region has the DNA TGTGCCAGCAGTGAAGCCGGGACAGGGTCCTACAATGAGCAGTTCTTC. Its translation: CASSEAGTGSYNEQFF. V and J are TRBV25-1 and TRBJ2-1, with 9 bases fitting TRBD1. The CDR3 loop spans 16 amino acids. With V trimmed by 2 bases and J by 1 base, 3 bases remained unmatched. Germline-derived CDR1 and CDR2 are MGHDK and SYGVNS.

The rearrangement joins TRBV2 to TRBJ2-5; the match to TRBD1 covers 9 bases. The J call may be mistaken, given a closer DNA end match to TRBJ2-7. Germline CDR1 SNHLY, CDR2 FYNNEI. The CDR3 has 13 residues. CDR3 DNA sequence: TGTGCCAGCAAGGGACAGGGAGAGTACGAGCAGTACTTC. Its protein product is CASKGQGEYEQYF.

The chain links TRBV7-2 to TRBJ2-2; no firm D call. V was trimmed by 2 bases and J by 7 bases, leaving 17 bases between them. This CDR3 has 16 amino acids. CDR1 and CDR2 (germline): SGHTA, FQGNSA. The CDR3 reads CASSLFPGKGGGELFF. CDR3 DNA: TGTGCCAGCAGCTTATTCCCCGGCAAAGGCGGCGGGGAGCTGTTTTTT.

The chain employs TRBV7-2 and TRBJ2-5; D remains ambiguous. The germline CDR1 and CDR2 sequences are SGHTA and FQGNSA. CDR3 length: 14 amino acids. With 4 bases removed from V and 0 bases from J, the gap between germline ends came to 9 bases. The CDR3 DNA reads as TGTGCCAGCAGCTCCGTCACCGACCAAGAGACCCAGTACTTC. Amino acids: CASSSVTDQETQYF.

This chain links TRBV19 with TRBJ1-5; no definite D call. Germline CDR1 is LNHDA and CDR2 is SQIVND (reference sequence). The CDR3 contains 14 residues. The V and J ends lost 5 bases and 2 bases respectively, with 10 bases between them. In DNA, the CDR3 is TGTGCCAGTAGTGGCACACCCGGCAATCAGCCCCAGCATTTT. Its protein is CASSGTPGNQPQHF.

The chain combines TRBV11-2 with TRBJ1-1, with D perhaps TRBD1 (5 bases). Between the trimmed V and J ends, which lost 0 bases and 8 bases, there was a span of 10 bases. Per the germline V gene, CDR1 is SGHAT and CDR2 is FQNNGV. This CDR3 has 13 amino acids. The CDR3 reads CASSLDRGAEAFF. In DNA, the CDR3 is TGTGCCAGCAGCTTAGATAGGGGCGCCGAAGCTTTCTTT. The variable domain in full, completed from reference TRBV11-2 and TRBJ1-1, reads EAGVAQSPRYKIIEKRQSVAFWCNPISGHATLYWYQQILGQGPKLLIQFQNNGVVDDSQLPKDRFSAERLKGVDSTLKIQPAKLEDSAVYLCASSLDRGAEAFFGQGTRLTVV.

The sample holds one count of this clone. V usage is TRBV18 and J usage is TRBJ1-4, with 9 nucleotides matching TRBD1. With 6 bases clipped from V and 0 bases from J, the junction kept 14 bases outside the gene matches. Looked up from germline, CDR1 is KGHSH and CDR2 is LQKENI. The CDR3 has 19 amino acids. CDR3 amino acids: CASSLDRDRVLATNEKLFF. The CDR3 region has the DNA TGTGCCAGCTCCCTCGACCGGGACAGGGTGCTTGCAACTAATGAAAAACTGTTTTTT.

This rearrangement joins TRBV4-2 to TRBJ1-2, with 9 bases lining up with TRBD1. V lost 4 bases to trimming and J lost 3 bases; unmatched junction nucleotides: 3. The CDR3 runs to 14 residues. Germline CDR1 is LGHNA and CDR2 is YNFKEQ. The CDR3: CASSLRTGDYGYTF. CDR3 nucleotides: TGTGCCAGCAGCCTTCGGACAGGGGACTATGGCTACACCTTC.

J is TRBJ2-3 and V is TRBV5-1; TRBD2 agrees at 11 bases. The germline V gene encodes CDR1 SGHRS and CDR2 YFSETQ. J was trimmed by 1 base and V by 4 bases; bases with no gene match: 8. This CDR3 region has 17 residues. The CDR3 nucleotides read TGCGCCAGCAGCGTTATAGCGGGAGGGCCAGGCACAGATACGCAGTATTTT. It is translated as CASSVIAGGPGTDTQYF.